This passage covers 26 T cell receptor beta chains from one sample sequenced in a study of blood T cell repertoires in COVID-19. TCRdb keeps only in-frame clones here, not all; method: immunoSEQ multiplex PCR. The table has 200,000 or so clones, 80% to 90% seen once. The sequencing sample was made of PBMCs or T cells enriched from blood (not recorded which). These receptors were taken from a woman aged 45 to 65 who had been exposed to COVID-19.

The V call is TRBV7-6, the J call TRBJ2-2; D is perhaps TRBD2 (6 bases). Germline V gene data show CDR1 as SGHVS and CDR2 as FNYEAQ. Trimming shortened V by 5 bases and J by 0 bases, and 13 bases separated the two germline ends. This CDR3 contains 16 residues. The CDR3 protein is CASSLGLRANTGELFF. The CDR3 DNA is TGTGCCAGCAGCCTTGGACTAAGAGCGAACACCGGGGAGCTGTTTTTT.

The chain employs TRBV3-1 (or the pseudogene TRBV3-2) and TRBJ1-2, with 11 nucleotides matching TRBD1. J lost 2 bases, V lost 8 bases, and 7 bases had no gene match. The CDR3 sequence is 15 residues long. CDR1 is LGHDT, CDR2 YNNKEL, per germline (reference sequence). Here the CDR3 DNA reads TGTGCCAGCGGTGGACAGGGGGCGATAAACTATGGCTACACCTTC. Its protein product is CASGGQGAINYGYTF.

The rearrangement joins TRBV27 to TRBJ2-1; 8 bases map to TRBD2. CDR1 is MNHEY and CDR2 is SMNVEV in the germline V gene (reference sequence). The J segment lost 9 bases and the V segment lost 1 base, leaving 14 bases of the junction unmatched. This CDR3 region has 17 residues. In nucleotides, the CDR3 is TGTGCCAGCAGTTTATGGCGGGGGGATCGTCCAGCGGGTGAGCAGTTCTTC. Protein sequence: CASSLWRGDRPAGEQFF.

The rearrangement links TRBV10-1 to TRBJ2-5; no definite D call. Germline CDR1 reads WNHNN; CDR2 reads SYGVQD (reference sequence). With 0 bases removed from V and 10 bases from J, the gap between germline ends came to 12 bases. The CDR3 loop spans 13 amino acids. The CDR3 region has the DNA TGCGCCAGCAGTGAGTCCCGCCCGGTTGGCCAGTACTTC. As protein: CASSESRPVGQYF.

In DNA, the CDR3 is TGTGCCAGCAGTCAAAGGGACAGCAAACGTGAGACCCAGTACTTC. Its translation is CASSQRDSKRETQYF. The chain recombines TRBV27 with TRBJ2-5; TRBD1 matches at 7 bases. Germline trimming cut 5 bases from V and 5 bases from J; bases unmatched to any gene: 11. The CDR3 is 15 residues long. Germline loops: CDR1 MNHEY, CDR2 SMNVEV (reference sequence).

The J gene is TRBJ2-2, the V gene TRBV30; 7 nucleotides line up with TRBD2. The CDR3 totals 15 residues. Germline CDR1 and CDR2: GTSNPN and SVGIG (reference sequence). V was pared by 3 bases and J by 0 bases, with 4 bases of the junction left unmatched. CDR3 in amino acids: CAWRGGSTNTGELFF. The CDR3 DNA follows: TGTGCCTGGAGGGGAGGGTCTACGAACACCGGGGAGCTGTTTTTT.

The V call is TRBV23-1, the J call TRBJ1-5; 12 nucleotides line up with TRBD1. TRBV23-1 is classed as an ORF, of uncertain function. J gave up 7 bases and V 6 bases, and 16 bases lay outside the gene matches. This CDR3 contains 18 residues. CDR3 in DNA: TGCGCCAGCAGCCCCCGAGGGGGGACAGGGGGCCTGGGGCAGCCCCAGCATTTT. It yields the protein CASSPRGGTGGLGQPQHF.

This clone has only one observation. V gene TRBV28 combines with J gene TRBJ1-2; D gene uncertain. CDR3 size: 12 residues. The germline V and J ends were trimmed by 3 bases and 8 bases, with 10 bases remaining between them. Per germline, CDR1 MDHEN and CDR2 SYDVKM. The CDR3 nucleotides are TGTGCCAGCAGTTTGCGGGTAAACGGCTACACCTTC. It codes for CASSLRVNGYTF.

This chain uses TRBV9 with TRBJ1-3; D gene unclear. From germline, CDR1 is SGDLS and CDR2 YYNGEE. With 0 bases removed from V and 0 bases from J, the gap between germline ends came to 25 bases. CDR3 length equals 21 residues. CDR3: CASSVAGVYGSATTSGNTIYF. The CDR3 DNA reads TGTGCCAGCAGCGTAGCTGGGGTCTACGGGAGTGCAACCACCTCTGGAAACACCATATATTTT.

This rearrangement joins TRBV30 to TRBJ2-5, with a tentative D call TRBD2 (5 bases). The V end was cut by 2 bases, the J end by 1 base, with 8 bases between. Germline V CDR1 and CDR2: GTSNPN, SVGIG (reference sequence). The CDR3 consists of 13 residues. The CDR3 is CAWSRSGQETQYF. As DNA, the CDR3 is TGTGCCTGGAGTAGGAGCGGCCAAGAGACCCAGTACTTC.

This clone has more than one count but fewer than ten. This chain joins TRBV28 and TRBJ1-6; 8 positions match TRBD1. CDR3 length: 15 amino acids. Germline V gene sequence: CDR1 MDHEN, CDR2 SYDVKM. With 6 bases clipped from V and 10 bases from J, the junction kept 11 bases outside the gene matches. CDR3 sequence reads: CASSPGQGQGSPLHF. In DNA form, the CDR3 reads TGTGCCAGCAGCCCCGGACAGGGCCAGGGGTCACCCCTCCACTTT.

The chain is built from TRBV5-5 and TRBJ2-2; tentatively, D is TRBD2 (5 bases). The CDR3 consists of 14 residues. Between the trimmed V and J ends, which lost 4 bases and 5 bases, there was a span of 12 bases. The germline V gene has CDR1 SGHKS and CDR2 YYEKEE (reference sequence). CDR3 nucleotides: TGTGCCAGCAGCCCCAAGACGGGGACCGGGGAGCTGTTTTTT. This encodes CASSPKTGTGELFF.

V is TRBV10-3 and J is TRBJ2-1, with 8 bases fitting TRBD1. The CDR3 length is 14 residues. Germline loops: CDR1 ENHRY, CDR2 SYGVKD. The V and J ends lost 4 bases and 6 bases, in that order; junction bases with no gene match: 5. CDR3 amino acids: CAISVGQGGNEQFF. For the CDR3, the DNA is TGTGCCATCAGTGTTGGACAGGGCGGCAATGAGCAGTTCTTC.

The chain recombines TRBV28 with TRBJ1-1; TRBD1 might be the D (6 bases). Germline V gene sequence: CDR1 MDHEN, CDR2 SYDVKM. V was pared by 0 bases and J by 0 bases, with 8 bases between. There are 15 residues in the CDR3. The CDR3: CASSLWQGLNTEAFF. The CDR3 nucleotides read TGTGCCAGCAGTTTATGGCAGGGGTTGAACACTGAAGCTTTCTTT.

The chain combines TRBV30 with TRBJ2-2; no firm D call. Germline V gives CDR1 GTSNPN, CDR2 SVGIG (reference sequence). The CDR3 extends over 16 amino acids. V lost 0 bases and J 6 bases, leaving 17 bases between the germline ends. The CDR3 DNA is TGTGCCTGGAGTGTCGTTCCAGGCTGGGTTCCCGGGGAGCTGTTTTTT. The encoded protein is CAWSVVPGWVPGELFF.

The J gene is TRBJ1-4, the V gene TRBV7-9; weak D call: TRBD1 (6 bases). Trimming removed 4 bases at V and 12 bases at J, with 12 bases between. The CDR3 contains 12 residues. Germline V gene data show CDR1 as SEHNR and CDR2 as FQNEAQ (reference sequence). In DNA, the CDR3 is TGTGCCAGCAGCTCGGGGGGCATGGAACTGTTTTTT. The encoded protein is CASSSGGMELFF.

The chain combines TRBV2 with TRBJ2-7, with 8 bases fitting TRBD1. The length of the CDR3 is 13 residues. In germline, CDR1 is SNHLY, CDR2 FYNNEI. With V trimmed by 3 bases and J by 6 bases, 4 bases remained unmatched. In DNA, the CDR3 is TGTGCCAGCAGTGATGACAGGGGACGCGAGCAGTACTTC. Its translation: CASSDDRGREQYF.

This clone showed up just once. The V call is TRBV5-4, the J call TRBJ1-4; D uncertain. CDR1 SGHNT and CDR2 YYREEE come from the germline V gene (reference sequence). Trimming removed 4 bases at V and 2 bases at J, with 12 bases between. The CDR3 sequence is 15 residues long. The CDR3 DNA reads TGTGCCAGCAGCCTAGCAGGAGGGACTAATGAAAAACTGTTTTTT. Amino acids: CASSLAGGTNEKLFF.

This sequence joins TRBV3-1 (or the pseudogene TRBV3-2) and TRBJ1-1; 9 positions match TRBD1. Trimming took 3 bases from V and 6 from J; bases not matched to a gene: 14. Germline V CDR1 and CDR2: LGHDT, YNNKEL (reference sequence). The CDR3 runs 17 residues. CDR3 sequence reads: CASSQIGQGLEGAEAFF. The CDR3 region has the DNA TGTGCCAGCAGCCAGATAGGACAGGGGCTAGAAGGGGCTGAAGCTTTCTTT.

J is TRBJ2-7 and V is TRBV11-2; 7 positions agree with TRBD2. Germline V gene lookup returns CDR1 SGHAT and CDR2 FQNNGV. This CDR3 spans 16 amino acids. J lost 0 bases, V lost 6 bases, and 11 bases had no gene match. CDR3 nucleotide sequence: TGTGCCAGCAGTAGAGGGGCGGGGGTAAGCTCCTACGAGCAGTACTTC. Amino acid sequence: CASSRGAGVSSYEQYF.

The rearrangement links TRBV28 to TRBJ2-6; 7 bases agree with TRBD2. The V gene end was trimmed by 4 bases and the J gene end by 2 bases; junction bases not matched to a gene: 2. In germline, CDR1 is MDHEN, CDR2 SYDVKM. This CDR3 spans 15 amino acids. In nucleotides, the CDR3 is TGTGCCAGCAGTTGGGGAGGGACTGGGGCCAACGTCCTGACTTTC. Translated: CASSWGGTGANVLTF.

J is TRBJ1-4 and V is TRBV18; possible D gene TRBD1, 6 bases. The germline gives CDR1 KGHSH, CDR2 LQKENI. Deletions cut 7 bases from V and 4 bases from J, with 16 bases between. This CDR3 region has 15 residues. CDR3 loop: CASLKSQGHNEKLFF. The CDR3 DNA reads TGTGCCAGCTTGAAATCCCAGGGGCATAATGAAAAACTGTTTTTT.

This CDR3 reads CSAQQGVDQPQHF. CDR3 coding DNA: TGCAGCGCTCAACAGGGTGTAGACCAGCCCCAGCATTTT. The chain links TRBV29-1 to TRBJ1-5; possibly TRBD1 for D (6 bases). Germline CDR1 SQVTM, CDR2 ANQGSEA. The V and J ends lost 7 bases and 7 bases respectively, with 17 bases between them. CDR3 length: 13 amino acids. Full variable domain (missing parts from reference TRBV29-1 and TRBJ1-5): SAVISQKPSRDICQRGTSLTIQCQVDSQVTMMFWYRQQPGQSLTLIATANQGSEATYESGFVIDKFPISRPNLTFSTLTVSNMSPEDSSIYLCSAQQGVDQPQHFGDGTRLSIL.

The rearrangement uses TRBV7-8 and TRBJ1-2; D uncertain. The CDR3 loop spans 13 amino acids. Between the trimmed V and J ends, which lost 3 bases and 6 bases, there was a span of 11 bases. Germline V gives CDR1 SGHVS, CDR2 FQNEAQ. This chain's CDR3 is CASSFSYENGYTF. The CDR3, as DNA: TGTGCCAGCAGCTTCTCCTATGAAAATGGCTACACCTTC.

In this sample, this clone turned up once. This rearrangement joins TRBV5-1 to TRBJ1-1; 8 bases map to TRBD1. V trimming: 3 bases; J trimming: 1 base; junction bases outside the gene matches: 5. The CDR3 totals 15 residues. Per the germline V gene, CDR1 is SGHRS and CDR2 is YFSETQ. CDR3 nucleotide sequence: TGCGCCAGCAGCTCCCCGGACAGGGCGAACACTGAAGCTTTCTTT. It codes for CASSSPDRANTEAFF.

V is TRBV19 and J is TRBJ1-1; TRBD1 is a possible D gene (6 bases). The CDR3 has 14 residues. The germline V and J ends were trimmed by 7 bases and 6 bases, with 18 bases remaining between them. Germline values: CDR1 LNHDA, CDR2 SQIVND (reference sequence). The CDR3 DNA reads as TGTGCCAGTACCGGACTCGCCAGGGGCCCTGAAGCTTTCTTT. Translated, it gives CASTGLARGPEAFF.